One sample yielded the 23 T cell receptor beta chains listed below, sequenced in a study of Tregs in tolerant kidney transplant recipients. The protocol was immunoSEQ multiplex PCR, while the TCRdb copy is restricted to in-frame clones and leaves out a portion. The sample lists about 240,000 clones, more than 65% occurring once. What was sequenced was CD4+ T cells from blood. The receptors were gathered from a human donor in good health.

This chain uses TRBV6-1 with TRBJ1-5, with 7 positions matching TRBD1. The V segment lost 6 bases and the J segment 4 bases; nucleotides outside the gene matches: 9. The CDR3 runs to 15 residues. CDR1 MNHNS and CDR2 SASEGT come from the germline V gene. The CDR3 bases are TGTGCCAGCAGACCCACAGGGGTTTGGAATCAGCCCCAGCATTTT. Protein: CASRPTGVWNQPQHF.

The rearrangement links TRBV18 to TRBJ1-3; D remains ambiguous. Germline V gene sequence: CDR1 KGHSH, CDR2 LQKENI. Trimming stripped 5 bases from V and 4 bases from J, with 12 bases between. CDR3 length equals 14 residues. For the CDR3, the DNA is TGTGCCAGCTCATCTCAAACTTCCGGAAACACCATATATTTT. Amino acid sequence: CASSSQTSGNTIYF.

The chain's CDR3 is CASGQGVNTEAFF. The CDR3 DNA is TGTGCCAGCGGGCAGGGCGTGAACACTGAAGCTTTCTTT. The V gene is TRBV4-2, the J gene TRBJ1-1; TRBD1 is a possible D gene (5 bases). V shed 8 bases and J shed 0 bases, with 10 bases lying between them. The CDR3 is made up of 13 amino acids. Germline V lookup: CDR1 LGHNA, CDR2 YNFKEQ.

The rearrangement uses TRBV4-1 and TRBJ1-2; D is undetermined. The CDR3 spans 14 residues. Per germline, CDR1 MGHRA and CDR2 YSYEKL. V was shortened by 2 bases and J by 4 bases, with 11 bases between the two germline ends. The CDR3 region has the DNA TGCGCCAGCAGCCAAACGGACTGGGGCTATGGCTACACCTTC. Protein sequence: CASSQTDWGYGYTF.

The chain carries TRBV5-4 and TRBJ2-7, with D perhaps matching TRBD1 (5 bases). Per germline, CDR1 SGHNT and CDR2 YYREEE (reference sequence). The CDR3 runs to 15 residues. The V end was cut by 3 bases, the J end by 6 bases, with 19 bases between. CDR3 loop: CASSSPAGRGFEQYF. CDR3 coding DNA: TGTGCCAGCAGCTCCCCGGCAGGTAGGGGATTCGAGCAGTACTTC.

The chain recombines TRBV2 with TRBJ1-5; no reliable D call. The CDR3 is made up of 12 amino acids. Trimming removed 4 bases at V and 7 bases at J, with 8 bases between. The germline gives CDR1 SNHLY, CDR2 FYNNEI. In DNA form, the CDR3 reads TGTGCCAGCAGTGTTGAGGGCCAGCCCCAGCATTTT. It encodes CASSVEGQPQHF. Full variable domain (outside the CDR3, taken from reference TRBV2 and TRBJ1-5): EPEVTQTPSHQVTQMGQEVILRCVPISNHLYFYWYRQILGQKVEFLVSFYNNEISEKSEIFDDQFSVERPDGSNFTLKIRSTKLEDSAMYFCASSVEGQPQHFGDGTRLSIL.

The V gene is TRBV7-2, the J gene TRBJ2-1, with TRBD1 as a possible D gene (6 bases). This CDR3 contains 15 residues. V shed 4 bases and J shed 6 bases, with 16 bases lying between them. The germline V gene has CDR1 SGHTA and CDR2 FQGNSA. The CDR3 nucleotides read TGTGCCAGCAGCTGGGTGGGGGCTAGCTCCAATGAGCAGTTCTTC. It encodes CASSWVGASSNEQFF.

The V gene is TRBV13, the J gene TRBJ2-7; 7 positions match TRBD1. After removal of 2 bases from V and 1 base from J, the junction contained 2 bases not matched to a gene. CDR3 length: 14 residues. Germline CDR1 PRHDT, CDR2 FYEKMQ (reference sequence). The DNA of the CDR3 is TGTGCCAGCAGCTTATACAGGGGATCCTACGAGCAGTACTTC. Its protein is CASSLYRGSYEQYF.

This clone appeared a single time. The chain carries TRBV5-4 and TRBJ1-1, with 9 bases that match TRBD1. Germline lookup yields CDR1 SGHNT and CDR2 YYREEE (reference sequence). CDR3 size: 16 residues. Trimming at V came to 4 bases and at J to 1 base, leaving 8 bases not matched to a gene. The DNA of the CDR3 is TGTGCCAGCAGCGCCGGGACAGGGTGGACGAACACTGAAGCTTTCTTT. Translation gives CASSAGTGWTNTEAFF.

The chain's CDR3 is CASSLAGQGNSPLHF. The CDR3 DNA sequence: TGCGCCAGCAGCTTGGCGGGACAGGGGAATTCACCCCTCCACTTT. The chain links TRBV5-1 to TRBJ1-6; 10 nucleotides align to TRBD1. Germline CDR1 reads SGHRS; CDR2 reads YFSETQ. The trim removed 0 bases at V and 7 bases at J, leaving 1 base unmatched. CDR3 length equals 15 residues. The full variable domain, in which reference TRBV5-1 and TRBJ1-6 provide the parts outside the CDR3, is KAGVTQTPRYLIKTRGQQVTLSCSPISGHRSVSWYQQTPGQGLQFLFEYFSETQRNKGNFPGRFSGRQFSNSRSEMNVSTLELGDSALYLCASSLAGQGNSPLHFGNGTRLTVT.

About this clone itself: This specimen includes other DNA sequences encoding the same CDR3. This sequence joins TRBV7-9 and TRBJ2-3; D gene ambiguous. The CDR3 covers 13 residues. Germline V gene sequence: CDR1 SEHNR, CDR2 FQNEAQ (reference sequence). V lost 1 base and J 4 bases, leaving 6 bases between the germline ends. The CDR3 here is CASSLGVPDTQYF. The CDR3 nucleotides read TGTGCCAGCAGCTTAGGAGTACCAGATACGCAGTATTTT.

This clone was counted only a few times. CDR3 in amino acids: CSVGGAGSNTEAFF. The CDR3 nucleotides read TGCAGCGTTGGTGGGGCAGGCTCGAACACTGAAGCTTTCTTT. This rearrangement joins TRBV29-1 to TRBJ1-1; tentatively, D is TRBD1 (5 bases). Germline lookup yields CDR1 SQVTM and CDR2 ANQGSEA. The V gene lost 4 bases and the J gene lost 1 base, with 13 bases spanning the gap. The length of the CDR3 is 14 residues.

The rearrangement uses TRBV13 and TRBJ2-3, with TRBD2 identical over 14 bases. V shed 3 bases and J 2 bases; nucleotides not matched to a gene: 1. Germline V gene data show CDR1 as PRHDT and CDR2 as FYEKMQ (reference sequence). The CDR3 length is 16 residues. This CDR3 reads CASSLGLAGVTDTQYF. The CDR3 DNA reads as TGTGCCAGCAGCTTGGGACTAGCGGGAGTCACAGATACGCAGTATTTT. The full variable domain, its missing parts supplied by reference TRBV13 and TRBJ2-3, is AAGVIQSPRHLIKEKRETATLKCYPIPRHDTVYWYQQGPGQDPQFLISFYEKMQSDKGSIPDRFSAQQFSDYHSELNMSSLELGDSALYFCASSLGLAGVTDTQYFGPGTRLTVL.

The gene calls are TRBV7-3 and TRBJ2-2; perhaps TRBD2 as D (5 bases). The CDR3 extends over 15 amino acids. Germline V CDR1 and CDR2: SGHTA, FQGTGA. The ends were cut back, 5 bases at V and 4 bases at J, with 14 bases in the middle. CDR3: CASSPSRGSTGELFF. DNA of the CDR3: TGTGCCAGCAGCCCCTCCCGGGGAAGCACCGGGGAGCTGTTTTTT.

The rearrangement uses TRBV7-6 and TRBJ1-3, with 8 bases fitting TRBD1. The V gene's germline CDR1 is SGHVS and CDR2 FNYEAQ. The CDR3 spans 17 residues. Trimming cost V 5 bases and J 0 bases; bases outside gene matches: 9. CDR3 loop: CASSPRTGTISGNTIYF. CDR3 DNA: TGTGCCAGCAGCCCGCGGACAGGGACTATCTCTGGAAACACCATATATTTT. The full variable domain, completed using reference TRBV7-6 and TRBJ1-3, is GAGVSQSPRYKVTKRGQDVALRCDPISGHVSLYWYRQALGQGPEFLTYFNYEAQQDKSGLPNDRFSAERPEGSISTLTIQRTEQRDSAMYRCASSPRTGTISGNTIYFGEGSWLTVV.

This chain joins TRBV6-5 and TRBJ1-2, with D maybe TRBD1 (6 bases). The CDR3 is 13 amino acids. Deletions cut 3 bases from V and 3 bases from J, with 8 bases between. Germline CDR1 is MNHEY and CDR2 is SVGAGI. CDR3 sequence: CASSYGQHYGYTF. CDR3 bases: TGTGCCAGCAGTTATGGACAGCACTATGGCTACACCTTC.

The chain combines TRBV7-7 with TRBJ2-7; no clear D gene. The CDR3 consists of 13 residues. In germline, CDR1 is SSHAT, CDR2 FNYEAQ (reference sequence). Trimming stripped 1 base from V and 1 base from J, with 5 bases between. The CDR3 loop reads CASSLGRSYEQYF. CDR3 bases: TGTGCCAGCAGCTTAGGCAGATCCTACGAGCAGTACTTC.

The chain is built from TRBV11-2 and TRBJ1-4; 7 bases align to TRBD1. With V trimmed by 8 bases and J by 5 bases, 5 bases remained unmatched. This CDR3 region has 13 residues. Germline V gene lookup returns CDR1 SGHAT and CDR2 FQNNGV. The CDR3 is CASQGGPNEKLFF. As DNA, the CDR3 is TGTGCCAGCCAGGGGGGTCCAAATGAAAAACTGTTTTTT.

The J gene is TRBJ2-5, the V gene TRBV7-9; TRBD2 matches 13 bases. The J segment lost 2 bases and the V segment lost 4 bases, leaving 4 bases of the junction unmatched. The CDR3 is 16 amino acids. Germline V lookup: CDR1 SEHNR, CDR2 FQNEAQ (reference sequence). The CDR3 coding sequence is TGTGCCAGCAGCTCGGGACTAGCGGGGAAACAAGAGACCCAGTACTTC. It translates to CASSSGLAGKQETQYF.

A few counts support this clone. The CDR3 nucleotides are TGCGCCAGCAGCGAGGGACTGGCGAACACCGGGGAGCTGTTTTTT. Its translation is CASSEGLANTGELFF. The chain couples TRBV5-1 to TRBJ2-2; a possible D gene is TRBD2 (6 bases). This CDR3 region has 15 residues. V gave up 4 bases and J gave up 0 bases, with 10 bases separating them. Germline-derived CDR1 and CDR2 are SGHRS and YFSETQ.

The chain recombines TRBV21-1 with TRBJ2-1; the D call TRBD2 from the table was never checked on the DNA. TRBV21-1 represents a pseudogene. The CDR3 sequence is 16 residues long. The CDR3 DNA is TGTGCCAGCAGCATCGAGACTAGCATCTCCTACAATGAGCAGTTCTTC. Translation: CASSIETSISYNEQFF.

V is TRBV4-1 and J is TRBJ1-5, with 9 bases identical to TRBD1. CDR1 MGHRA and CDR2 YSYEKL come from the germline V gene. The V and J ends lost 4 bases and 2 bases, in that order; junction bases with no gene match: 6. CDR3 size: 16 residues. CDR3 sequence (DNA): TGCGCCAGCAGCCGAGGGACAGGGCTTGGCAATCAGCCCCAGCATTTT. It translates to CASSRGTGLGNQPQHF.

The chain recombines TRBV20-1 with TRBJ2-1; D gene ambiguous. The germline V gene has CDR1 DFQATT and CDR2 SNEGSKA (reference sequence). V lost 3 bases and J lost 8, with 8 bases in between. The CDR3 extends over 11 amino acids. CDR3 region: CSARSVHEQFF. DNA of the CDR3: TGCAGTGCTAGGAGCGTCCATGAGCAGTTCTTC.